Presented here are 26 T cell receptor beta chains from one specimen sequenced in a study of Graves' ophthalmopathy and Graves' hyperthyroidism. Amplified material comprised TCR beta CDR3 regions derived from RNA transcripts. HTBI primers served in a first-round RT-PCR, which a second-round multiplex PCR followed. TCRdb reanalysed the multiplex PCR reads using MiXCR and keeps one entry per CDR3 protein. The table lists over a million distinct CDR3 sequences, 36% of them singletons. The sequenced sample consisted of peripheral blood or thyroid tissue (not recorded which). Receptor source: an adult man with Graves' hyperthyroidism.

This clonotype has only a few counts. The chain is built from TRBV29-1 and TRBJ1-2, with TRBD1 matching 8 bases. In germline, CDR1 is SQVTM, CDR2 ANQGSEA. This CDR3 spans 13 amino acids. The V and J ends lost 5 bases and 5 bases, in that order; junction bases with no gene match: 7. Written as DNA, the CDR3 is TGCAGCGTTATATTTGACAGGGGTTATGGCTACACCTTC. Translation: CSVIFDRGYGYTF. Full variable domain (outside the CDR3, taken from reference TRBV29-1 and TRBJ1-2): SAVISQKPSRDICQRGTSLTIQCQVDSQVTMMFWYRQQPGQSLTLIATANQGSEATYESGFVIDKFPISRPNLTFSTLTVSNMSPEDSSIYLCSVIFDRGYGYTFGSGTRLTVV.

The chain links TRBV11-2 to TRBJ1-6; D is unresolved. The CDR3 spans 14 residues. Germline loops: CDR1 SGHAT, CDR2 FQNNGV. V lost 4 bases and J 8 bases, leaving 12 bases between the germline ends. CDR3 region: CASSYAGSDSPLHF. DNA of the CDR3: TGTGCCAGCAGCTATGCGGGATCTGATTCACCCCTCCACTTT.

J is TRBJ1-2 and V is TRBV9; possible D gene TRBD1, 5 bases. CDR3 length: 16 amino acids. V lost 0 bases, J lost 4 bases, and 16 bases lay in between. Germline V CDR1 and CDR2: SGDLS, YYNGEE. The CDR3 bases are TGTGCCAGCAGCGTAGCTGCAGACAACGACAGCTATGGCTACACCTTC. Its protein product is CASSVAADNDSYGYTF.

This clonotype was found a few times. Possible read error: a much larger clone is one base away. The chain employs TRBV19 and TRBJ1-5; no definite D call. The germline gives CDR1 LNHDA, CDR2 SQIVND (reference sequence). This CDR3 comprises 12 residues. CDR3 in amino acids: CASSIVGQPRHF. CDR3 nucleotides: TGTGCCAGTAGTATTGTAGGTCAGCCCCGGCATTTT.

This clonotype was observed a few times. The chain carries TRBV28 and TRBJ2-5, with 7 bases aligning to TRBD1. This CDR3 contains 14 residues. J lost 3 bases, V lost 3 bases, and 4 bases had no gene match. CDR1 is MDHEN and CDR2 is SYDVKM in the germline V gene. In DNA form, the CDR3 reads TGTGCCAGCAGTTTCGGGACAGTAAAAGAGACCCAGTACTTC. It codes for CASSFGTVKETQYF.

The genes are TRBV7-9 and TRBJ2-2; possibly TRBD1 or TRBD2 for D (5 bases each). The length of the CDR3 is 16 residues. V was clipped by 6 bases and J by 6 bases, with 20 bases between them. Per germline, CDR1 SEHNR and CDR2 FQNEAQ (reference sequence). The CDR3 here is CASSERGDGWSGELFF. The CDR3 DNA sequence: TGTGCCAGCAGTGAAAGAGGGGATGGTTGGTCCGGGGAGCTGTTTTTT.

This rearrangement joins TRBV19 to TRBJ2-7, with 10 positions matching TRBD2. Germline lookup yields CDR1 LNHDA and CDR2 SQIVND (reference sequence). This CDR3 region has 14 residues. The junction had 10 bases not matched to a gene; V was cut back by 9 bases and J by 5 bases. The CDR3 nucleotides are TGTGCCAGCCTTGGGACTAGCGTCGCCCACGAGCAGTACTTC. Translating gives CASLGTSVAHEQYF.

In its sample, this clonotype was seen many times. The chain couples TRBV29-1 to TRBJ2-6; D ambiguous. V was clipped by 0 bases and J by 0 bases, with 3 bases between them. CDR3 length: 14 amino acids. Germline V gene lookup returns CDR1 SQVTM and CDR2 ANQGSEA. CDR3: CSVEEGSGANVLTF. CDR3 bases: TGCAGCGTTGAAGAAGGCTCTGGGGCCAACGTCCTGACTTTC.

The chain joins TRBV5-1 to TRBJ2-5; TRBD2 aligns across 11 bases. CDR1 and CDR2 from the germline V gene are SGHRS and YFSETQ. Germline trimming cut 4 bases from V and 0 bases from J; bases unmatched to any gene: 5. The CDR3 runs to 16 residues. CDR3 nucleotide sequence: TGCGCCAGCAGCCCGGGACTAGCGGAAGACCAAGAGACCCAGTACTTC. This sequence encodes CASSPGLAEDQETQYF.

This chain links TRBV12-3 or TRBV12-4 with TRBJ2-7; 8 bases map to TRBD1. V dropped 7 bases and J dropped 5; count of bases not matched to a gene: 13. The CDR3 sequence is 15 residues long. CDR3 protein: CASTRQGAKYNEQYF. Written as DNA, the CDR3 is TGTGCCAGCACCCGTCAGGGGGCAAAATATAACGAGCAGTACTTC.

This chain connects TRBV20-1 to TRBJ1-1; TRBD1 might be the D (6 bases). CDR3 length: 17 amino acids. With 1 base removed from V and 3 bases from J, the gap between germline ends came to 21 bases. Per the germline V gene, CDR1 is DFQATT and CDR2 is SNEGSKA (reference sequence). The CDR3 DNA is TGCAGTGCTAGAGGTGGAACAGGGCGTAAGTTGGACACTGAAGCTTTCTTT. It translates to CSARGGTGRKLDTEAFF.

This sequence joins TRBV9 and TRBJ2-3, with a tentative D call TRBD2 (5 bases). Trimming pared 0 bases from V and 3 bases from J, leaving 11 bases between. Germline assignment: CDR1 SGDLS and CDR2 YYNGEE. The CDR3 is 15 residues long. The CDR3 coding sequence is TGTGCCAGCAGCGTAGAATTCTCGGGAACAGATACGCAGTATTTT. Protein product: CASSVEFSGTDTQYF.

In its sample, this clonotype was seen a few times. The chain couples TRBV5-1 to TRBJ2-5; D may be TRBD2 (6 bases). V gave up 1 base and J gave up 5 bases, with 12 bases separating them. CDR3 length: 14 residues. CDR1 is SGHRS, CDR2 YFSETQ, per germline. Here the CDR3 DNA reads TGCGCCAGCAGCTTGCTGGGGGACTCTGAGACCCAGTACTTC. It translates to CASSLLGDSETQYF.

The chain employs TRBV12-3 or TRBV12-4 and TRBJ2-7; 7 bases are shared with TRBD1. The CDR3 is made up of 14 amino acids. The J segment lost 0 bases and the V segment lost 8 bases, leaving 7 bases of the junction unmatched. In DNA, the CDR3 is TGTGCCAGCGGACGCAGGGGGTACTCCTACGAGCAGTACTTC. Encoded protein: CASGRRGYSYEQYF.

On this clonotype itself: In this CDR3 the conserved last residue, phenylalanine or tryptophan, is missing, so a read error is likely. No DNA is shown, since the ends of the CDR3 on it are uncertain; the CDR3 is the one TCRdb lists. The chain is built from TRBV10-3 and TRBJ2-7; TRBD2 reflects the table's D call only, with no check against the DNA. Germline-derived CDR1 and CDR2 are ENHRY and SYGVKD. The length of the CDR3 is 8 amino acids, counting both ends. The CDR3 loop reads CAISGSAG.

This chain joins TRBV6-2 or TRBV6-3 and TRBJ1-4, with 7 positions matching TRBD1. Germline loops: CDR1 MNHEY, CDR2 SVGEGT. V shed 0 bases, J shed 7 bases, and the junction held 2 bases outside the gene matches. CDR3 length: 14 amino acids. This chain's CDR3 is CASSYSRGLEKLFF. In DNA, the CDR3 is TGTGCCAGCAGTTACTCGAGGGGGCTTGAAAAACTGTTTTTT.

This clonotype was counted a single time. A much larger clone differs from this one at a single base, so this may be a read error. J is TRBJ2-7 and V is TRBV2; TRBD1 might be the D (6 bases). Germline CDR1 SNHLY, CDR2 FYNNEI. The length of the CDR3 is 14 residues. CDR3: CAGSDLQGTYEQYF. For the CDR3, the DNA is TGTGCCGGCAGTGATCTTCAGGGGACCTACGAGCAGTACTTC.

Many counts were recorded for this clonotype. The chain combines TRBV2 with TRBJ1-5; D possibly corresponds to TRBD1 (5 bases). V lost 0 bases and J lost 6, with 12 bases in between. CDR3 length: 15 amino acids. CDR1 and CDR2 from the germline V gene are SNHLY and FYNNEI. This chain's CDR3 is CASSEARGSLQPQHF. The CDR3 nucleotides are TGTGCCAGCAGTGAAGCTAGGGGATCCCTTCAGCCCCAGCATTTT. Variable domain in full (rest from reference TRBV2 and TRBJ1-5): EPEVTQTPSHQVTQMGQEVILRCVPISNHLYFYWYRQILGQKVEFLVSFYNNEISEKSEIFDDQFSVERPDGSNFTLKIRSTKLEDSAMYFCASSEARGSLQPQHFGDGTRLSIL.

This clonotype was detected many times. The genes are TRBV15 and TRBJ2-5; the match to TRBD2 covers 14 bases. V shed 8 bases, J shed 5 bases, and the junction held 7 bases outside the gene matches. The CDR3 covers 15 residues. Germline lookup yields CDR1 LNHNV and CDR2 YYDKDF (reference sequence). The CDR3 spells CATGLAGGPVETQYF. The CDR3 region has the DNA TGTGCCACCGGACTAGCGGGAGGCCCAGTTGAGACCCAGTACTTC.

V usage is TRBV19 and J usage is TRBJ2-7, with unresolved D. The ends were cut back, 0 bases at V and 9 bases at J, with 6 bases in the middle. This CDR3 comprises 11 residues. Germline V CDR1 and CDR2: LNHDA, SQIVND (reference sequence). Written as DNA, the CDR3 is TGTGCCAGTAGTATAGATCCGGGGCAGTACTTC. Protein product: CASSIDPGQYF.

Concerning this clonotype: A much larger clone sits a single nucleotide away, making a read error possible. The CDR3 bases are TGTGCCAGTAGTATTCCCCAGGGAGACGGGGAGCTGTTTTTT. Translated: CASSIPQGDGELFF. The V gene is TRBV19, the J gene TRBJ2-2; D could derive from TRBD1 or TRBD2 (5 bases each). This CDR3 has 14 amino acids. V lost 3 bases to trimming and J lost 7 bases, with 12 bases between them. Germline CDR1 and CDR2: LNHDA and SQIVND (reference sequence).

This clonotype came up once. The genes are TRBV4-2 and TRBJ2-5; 13 bases align to TRBD2. With V trimmed by 0 bases and J by 11 bases, 27 bases remained unmatched. Germline CDR1 LGHNA, CDR2 YNFKEQ. This CDR3 has 22 amino acids. CDR3 region: CASSQEVGLAGEHGGGSGEQYF. The CDR3 coding sequence is TGTGCCAGCAGCCAAGAAGTAGGACTAGCGGGAGAGCATGGGGGTGGATCGGGGGAGCAGTACTTC.

In this sample, this clonotype turned up many times. In nucleotides, the CDR3 is TGTGCCAGCAGCCGCTTGGGGGGACAGAACTATGGCTACACCTTC. It is translated as CASSRLGGQNYGYTF. The chain combines TRBV2 with TRBJ1-2; 7 positions match TRBD1. The germline gives CDR1 SNHLY, CDR2 FYNNEI. Trimming took 6 bases from V and 2 from J; bases not matched to a gene: 9. The CDR3 covers 15 residues.

This clonotype was recorded only once. V is TRBV10-3 and J is TRBJ1-6; possible D gene TRBD1, 6 bases. The CDR3 is 16 amino acids. The V gene lost 2 bases and the J gene lost 10 bases, with 18 bases spanning the gap. Germline V CDR1 and CDR2: ENHRY, SYGVKD. CDR3 in DNA: TGTGCCATCAGTGAGACAGGTATACAGGGAGTCTCACCCCTCCACTTT. This gives the protein CAISETGIQGVSPLHF.

Many counts were recorded for this clonotype. The CDR3 DNA reads as TGCAGTGCTAGTTCGGGTTCGCTGAAGGACAGGCCGCAAGCTAACTATGGCTACACCTTC. As protein: CSASSGSLKDRPQANYGYTF. The chain combines TRBV20-1 with TRBJ1-2, with 7 bases lining up with TRBD1. Germline V lookup: CDR1 DFQATT, CDR2 SNEGSKA (reference sequence). Germline trimming cut 3 bases from V and 0 bases from J; bases unmatched to any gene: 22. CDR3 length equals 20 residues.

The chain employs TRBV10-2 and TRBJ1-1; TRBD1 agrees at 7 bases. CDR1 is WSHSY and CDR2 is SAAADI in the germline V gene. The ends lost 4 bases at V and 7 bases at J; junction bases unmatched: 24. CDR3 size: 19 residues. The CDR3 DNA reads as TGCGCCAGCAGTGCCGGACTAGCGGGAGCCTACAGGGGTGCGGATGAAGCTTTCTTT. It specifies CASSAGLAGAYRGADEAFF.